What follows is one TCR beta chain and its context. Its cognate antigen is unknown. The sample originates from a study of shared clonotypes between healthy human individuals. Study-wide results and caveats: Enrolling few donors narrowed the genetic and exposure-history diversity that was represented.

CDR3 length: 16 amino acids. Germline loops: CDR1 LNHDA, CDR2 SQIVND (reference sequence). V lost 8 bases, J lost 7 bases, and 13 bases stayed unmatched. Samples underwent the assay at deep level. What was sequenced on ten immunoSEQ deep assay plates was unsorted PBMC DNA. Repertoires were generated with immunoSEQ multiplex PCR, while TCRdb's copy carries only in-frame clones and drops some. The profile shows approximately 500,000 clones, approximately 85% of them singletons. The clonotype was recovered from a woman aged 40 to 49 in good health. Some clones in this sample may be carry-over from other donors' samples. The chain joins TRBV19 to TRBJ2-2; 10 positions match TRBD2. The sample consisted of PBMCs. Here the CDR3 DNA reads TGTGCCAGTTCCCTTAGCGGGAGGCGAGGGGTCGGGGAGCTGTTTTTT. Translation: CASSLSGRRGVGELFF.